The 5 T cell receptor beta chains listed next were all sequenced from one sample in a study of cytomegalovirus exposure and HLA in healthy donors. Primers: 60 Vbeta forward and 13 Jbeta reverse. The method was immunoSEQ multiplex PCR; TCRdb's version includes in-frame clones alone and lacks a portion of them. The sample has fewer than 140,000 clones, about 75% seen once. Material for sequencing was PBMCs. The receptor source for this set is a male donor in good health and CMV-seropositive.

Written as DNA, the CDR3 is TGTGCCAGCAGTGACACCTACGAGCAGTACTTC. Translation: CASSDTYEQYF. The J gene is TRBJ2-7, the V gene TRBV6-6; no clear D. The CDR3 has 11 residues. Germline V gene data show CDR1 as MNHNY and CDR2 as SVGAGI (reference sequence). The germline V and J ends were trimmed by 5 bases and 2 bases, with 4 bases remaining between them.

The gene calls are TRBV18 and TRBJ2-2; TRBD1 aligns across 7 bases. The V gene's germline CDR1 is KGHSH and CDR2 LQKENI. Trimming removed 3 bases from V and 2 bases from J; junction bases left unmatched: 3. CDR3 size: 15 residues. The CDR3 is CASSPRQGNTGELFF. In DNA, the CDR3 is TGTGCCAGCTCACCCCGACAGGGAAACACCGGGGAGCTGTTTTTT.

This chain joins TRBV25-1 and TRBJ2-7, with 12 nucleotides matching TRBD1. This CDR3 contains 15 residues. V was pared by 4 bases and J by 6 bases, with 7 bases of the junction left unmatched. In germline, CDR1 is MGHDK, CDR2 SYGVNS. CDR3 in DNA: TGTGCCAGCAGTGCCCCGGGACAGGGGGCTGGCGAGCAGTACTTC. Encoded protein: CASSAPGQGAGEQYF.

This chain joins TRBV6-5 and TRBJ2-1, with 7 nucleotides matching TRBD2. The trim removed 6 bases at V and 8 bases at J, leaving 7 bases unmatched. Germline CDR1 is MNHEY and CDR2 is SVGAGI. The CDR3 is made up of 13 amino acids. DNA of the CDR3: TGTGCCAGCAGGAGACTAGCTGGCCATGAGCAGTTCTTC. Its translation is CASRRLAGHEQFF.

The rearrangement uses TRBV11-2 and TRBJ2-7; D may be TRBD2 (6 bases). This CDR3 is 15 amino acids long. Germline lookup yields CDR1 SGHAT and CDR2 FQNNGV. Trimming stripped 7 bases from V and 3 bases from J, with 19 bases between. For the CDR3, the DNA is TGTGCCAGCACCGTAACCGGAGGGAAATTCTACGAGCAGTACTTC. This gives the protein CASTVTGGKFYEQYF.